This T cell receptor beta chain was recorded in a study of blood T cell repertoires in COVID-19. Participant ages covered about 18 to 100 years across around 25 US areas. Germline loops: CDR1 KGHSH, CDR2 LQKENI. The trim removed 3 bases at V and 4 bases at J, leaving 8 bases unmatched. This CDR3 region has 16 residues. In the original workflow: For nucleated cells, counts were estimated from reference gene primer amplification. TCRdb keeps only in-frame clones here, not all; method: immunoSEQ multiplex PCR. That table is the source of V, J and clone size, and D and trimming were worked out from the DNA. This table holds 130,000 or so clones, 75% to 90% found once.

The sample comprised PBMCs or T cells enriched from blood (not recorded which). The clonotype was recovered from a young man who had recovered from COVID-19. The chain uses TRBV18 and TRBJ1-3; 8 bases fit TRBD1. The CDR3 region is CASSPTGVALGNTIYF. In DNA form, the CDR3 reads TGTGCCAGCTCACCGACAGGGGTGGCATTGGGAAACACCATATATTTT.